This T cell receptor (beta chain) is from a study of blood T cell repertoires in COVID-19. How the authors handled the data: Nucleated cell counts were estimated from reference gene primer amplification. Only in-frame clones appear in the TCRdb table, and some are missing; sequencing was by immunoSEQ multiplex PCR. V and J calls and clone size are as listed in that table; D and trimming were resolved from the DNA. The sample yields around 300,000 clones, around 90% seen once. This CDR3 contains 15 residues. V dropped 2 bases and J dropped 0 bases, with 8 bases sitting between them. Germline V lookup: CDR1 LNHDA, CDR2 SQIVND (reference sequence).

The chain joins TRBV19 to TRBJ1-5; no clear D gene. The sequenced sample was PBMCs or T cells enriched from blood (not recorded which). This clonotype originated in a young man who had recovered from COVID-19. CDR3 loop: CASSITVYSNQPQHF. CDR3 nucleotides: TGTGCCAGTAGTATAACAGTGTATAGCAATCAGCCCCAGCATTTT.